This passage covers 21 T cell receptor beta chains from one sample sequenced in a study of early T cells in non-severe SARS-CoV-2 infection. TCRdb passed the 5' RACE reads through MiXCR, listing each CDR3 protein once. The table has about 60,000 distinct CDR3 sequences, over 9.5% seen once. Source material: whole blood. The receptors derive from an adult who was a healthcare worker with PCR-confirmed SARS-CoV-2 infection or an uninfected control (not recorded which).

The chain recombines TRBV7-9 with TRBJ2-3; 8 bases match TRBD2. The CDR3 runs 17 residues. Looked up from germline, CDR1 is SEHNR and CDR2 is FQNEAQ (reference sequence). The J segment lost 4 bases and the V segment lost 3 bases, leaving 12 bases of the junction unmatched. The CDR3 DNA is TGTGCCAGCAGCTTTCGGCTAGCGGGCGATGTTGCAGATACGCAGTATTTT. Its translation is CASSFRLAGDVADTQYF. Looking up the rest from reference TRBV7-9 and TRBJ2-3 gives the full variable domain: DTGVSQNPRHKITKRGQNVTFRCDPISEHNRLYWYRQTLGQGPEFLTYFQNEAQLEKSRLLSDRFSAERPKGSFSTLEIQRTEQGDSAMYLCASSFRLAGDVADTQYFGPGTRLTVL.

Only a few counts were recorded for this clonotype. V gene TRBV20-1 combines with J gene TRBJ2-1; no clear D gene. Germline CDR1 is DFQATT and CDR2 is SNEGSKA (reference sequence). V dropped 0 bases and J dropped 9 bases, with 9 bases sitting between them. The CDR3 consists of 12 residues. CDR3 sequence: CSARDKTTEQFF. The CDR3, as DNA: TGCAGTGCTAGAGATAAAACAACTGAGCAGTTCTTC.

Only a few counts were recorded for this clonotype. In nucleotides, the CDR3 is TGCGCCAGCAGCTTGGAATCGGGAAGCACCGGGGAGCTGTTTTTT. Translating it yields CASSLESGSTGELFF. This chain connects TRBV5-1 to TRBJ2-2; tentative D call: TRBD2 (5 bases). The CDR3 runs 15 residues. CDR1 is SGHRS and CDR2 is YFSETQ in the germline V gene. Trimming cost V 0 bases and J 4 bases, with 10 bases left between them.

The table lists this clonotype with a few counts. The CDR3 sequence: CSAGSSGANVLTF. The DNA for the CDR3 is TGCAGCGCTGGGAGCTCTGGGGCCAACGTCCTGACTTTC. The chain recombines TRBV29-1 with TRBJ2-6, with D possibly matching TRBD2 (5 bases). The CDR3 loop spans 13 amino acids. Looked up from germline, CDR1 is SQVTM and CDR2 is ANQGSEA. V was trimmed by 7 bases and J by 0 bases, leaving 7 bases between them.

This clonotype was counted at least ten times. The chain recombines TRBV7-9 with TRBJ1-1; 7 bases map to TRBD1. Germline V gives CDR1 SEHNR, CDR2 FQNEAQ (reference sequence). V lost 5 bases to trimming and J lost 5 bases; unmatched junction nucleotides: 2. The CDR3 length is 12 residues. CDR3 nucleotides: TGTGCCAGCAGCCCAGGGGGGACTGAAGCTTTCTTT. Encoded protein: CASSPGGTEAFF.

This clonotype came up a few times. The chain carries TRBV11-2 and TRBJ2-3, with D unclear. The CDR3 has 16 residues. Trimming pared 6 bases from V and 0 bases from J, leaving 16 bases between. Per germline, CDR1 SGHAT and CDR2 FQNNGV. The DNA of the CDR3 is TGTGCCAGCAGTCGCCTTGTGCAGATCAGCACAGATACGCAGTATTTT. It is translated as CASSRLVQISTDTQYF.

J is TRBJ1-1 and V is TRBV29-1, with no clear D. Germline CDR1 is SQVTM and CDR2 is ANQGSEA. V lost 7 bases and J 0 bases, leaving 9 bases between the germline ends. This CDR3 has 12 amino acids. CDR3 DNA sequence: TGCAGCGGGGGTGCCATGAACACTGAAGCTTTCTTT. Protein: CSGGAMNTEAFF.

This clonotype showed up just a few times. The chain joins TRBV29-1 to TRBJ2-6, with unresolved D. The germline V gene has CDR1 SQVTM and CDR2 ANQGSEA. The CDR3 runs to 13 residues. V lost 8 bases and J lost 0, with 8 bases in between. The CDR3 region is CSSLISGANVLTF. In nucleotides, the CDR3 is TGCAGCTCGTTGATCTCTGGGGCCAACGTCCTGACTTTC.

This clonotype has only a few counts. The V and J genes are TRBV18 and TRBJ1-3; perhaps TRBD1 as D (6 bases). Germline CDR1 is KGHSH and CDR2 is LQKENI. V lost 4 bases to trimming and J lost 0 bases, with 13 bases between them. This CDR3 is 16 amino acids long. CDR3 loop: CASSRTGPDSGNTIYF. Here the CDR3 DNA reads TGTGCCAGCTCACGTACAGGGCCAGACTCTGGAAACACCATATATTTT.

This clonotype has just a few counts. The genes are TRBV11-2 and TRBJ1-1, with D tentatively TRBD1 (5 bases). Germline V gives CDR1 SGHAT, CDR2 FQNNGV. V lost 6 bases to trimming and J lost 1 base, with 18 bases between them. This CDR3 comprises 16 residues. CDR3 DNA: TGTGCCAGCAGAAGTCTAAGGGGCAGAACGAACACTGAAGCTTTCTTT. It is translated as CASRSLRGRTNTEAFF. Full variable domain (outside the CDR3, taken from reference TRBV11-2 and TRBJ1-1): EAGVAQSPRYKIIEKRQSVAFWCNPISGHATLYWYQQILGQGPKLLIQFQNNGVVDDSQLPKDRFSAERLKGVDSTLKIQPAKLEDSAVYLCASRSLRGRTNTEAFFGQGTRLTVV.

The chain couples TRBV12-3 or TRBV12-4 to TRBJ2-3; TRBD2 matches at 12 bases. The CDR3 is 17 amino acids. V shed 3 bases and J 6 bases; nucleotides not matched to a gene: 10. The CDR3: CASSLNRLAGVGDTQYF. The CDR3 nucleotides are TGTGCCAGCAGTTTGAACCGACTAGCGGGGGTCGGGGATACGCAGTATTTT.

This clonotype was detected many times. This sequence joins TRBV11-3 and TRBJ2-1, with 8 bases matching TRBD2. The CDR3 extends over 16 amino acids. Germline trimming cut 1 base from V and 6 bases from J; bases unmatched to any gene: 8. Germline CDR1 and CDR2: SGHNT and YENEEA. Written as DNA, the CDR3 is TGTGCCAGCAGCTTAGGTGGAGCGGGAGAATTCAATGAGCAGTTCTTC. It specifies CASSLGGAGEFNEQFF.

This clonotype was found a few times. The chain carries TRBV10-2 and TRBJ1-1; TRBD1 agrees at 8 bases. Germline loops: CDR1 WSHSY, CDR2 SAAADI. J was trimmed by 4 bases and V by 8 bases; bases with no gene match: 6. The length of the CDR3 is 13 residues. The CDR3 DNA reads TGCGCCAGCTGTGGACAGGGTAGCACTGAAGCTTTCTTT. Translated: CASCGQGSTEAFF.

This clonotype was picked up many times. The chain recombines TRBV6-1 with TRBJ2-6; no clear D gene. The germline V gene has CDR1 MNHNS and CDR2 SASEGT. The CDR3 totals 15 residues. Trimming left V 2 bases short and J 0 bases short, with 5 bases between. The CDR3 here is CASSETSSGANVLTF. In DNA, the CDR3 is TGTGCCAGCAGTGAAACGAGCTCTGGGGCCAACGTCCTGACTTTC.

The chain carries TRBV12-3 or TRBV12-4 and TRBJ2-7; 9 bases match TRBD1. V trimming: 3 bases; J trimming: 2 bases; junction bases outside the gene matches: 5. CDR3 length: 15 amino acids. The CDR3 loop reads CASSFGQGRTYEQYF. The CDR3 nucleotides are TGTGCCAGCAGTTTCGGACAGGGGCGAACCTACGAGCAGTACTTC.

Ten or more counts support this clonotype. This sequence joins TRBV28 and TRBJ1-1; no clear D gene. V was clipped by 3 bases and J by 2 bases, with 4 bases between them. CDR1 and CDR2 from the germline V gene are MDHEN and SYDVKM. The CDR3 has 12 residues. The CDR3 region has the DNA TGTGCCAGCAGTTTCTCAAACACTGAAGCTTTCTTT. The encoded protein is CASSFSNTEAFF. The variable domain in full, with the rest retrieved from reference TRBV28 and TRBJ1-1, is DVKVTQSSRYLVKRTGEKVFLECVQDMDHENMFWYRQDPGLGLRLIYFSYDVKMKEKGDIPEGYSVSREKKERFSLILESASTNQTSMYLCASSFSNTEAFFGQGTRLTVV.

There are a few counts of this clonotype. The chain is built from TRBV28 and TRBJ2-1; D gene uncertain. This CDR3 region has 11 residues. Trimming took off 7 bases at V and 10 bases at J, with 11 bases between the two ends. Germline assignment: CDR1 MDHEN and CDR2 SYDVKM. CDR3 nucleotide sequence: TGTGCCAGCACTTCTAATTGGGAGCAGTTCTTC. Its translation: CASTSNWEQFF.

CDR3 protein: CSAEDRLGGEKLFF. The CDR3 bases are TGCAGTGCGGAGGACAGGTTGGGTGGTGAAAAACTGTTTTTT. The chain links TRBV20-1 to TRBJ1-4; TRBD1 matches at 7 bases. The CDR3 sequence is 14 residues long. CDR1 is DFQATT and CDR2 is SNEGSKA in the germline V gene (reference sequence). Trimming removed 6 bases from V and 7 bases from J; junction bases left unmatched: 11.

CDR3 DNA sequence: TGTGCCAGCAGTGACCTAGTCCCCTACAATGAGCAGTTCTTC. Amino acid sequence: CASSDLVPYNEQFF. This chain connects TRBV2 to TRBJ2-1; no clear D. Trimming took 3 bases from V and 2 from J, leaving 8 bases between them. Germline lookup yields CDR1 SNHLY and CDR2 FYNNEI. The CDR3 runs to 14 residues.

The V call is TRBV12-3 or TRBV12-4, the J call TRBJ2-2; D gene uncertain. Trimming pared 4 bases from V and 4 bases from J, leaving 7 bases between. The CDR3 is made up of 13 amino acids. The CDR3 region is CASSSISTGELFF. Here the CDR3 DNA reads TGTGCCAGCAGTTCCATTTCCACCGGGGAGCTGTTTTTT.

The chain links TRBV2 to TRBJ2-5; 9 nucleotides match TRBD1. Germline V CDR1 and CDR2: SNHLY, FYNNEI. The V gene end was trimmed by 8 bases and the J gene end by 4 bases; junction bases not matched to a gene: 5. CDR3 size: 13 residues. Here the CDR3 reads CASGGTGRETQYF. The DNA of the CDR3 is TGTGCCAGCGGGGGGACAGGGCGAGAGACCCAGTACTTC.